This T cell receptor beta chain was recovered during a study of tumor-infiltrating lymphocytes in primary liver carcinoma. Concerning this clonotype itself: One base away lies a much larger clone, so this may be a sequencing read error.

For blood RNA, unsorted whole blood served as the source, and germline DNA was extracted too. Chronic HBV infection was present, with no prior treatment. They drew approximately 4.2 milliliters of peripheral blood before surgery. The CDR3 is 14 residues long. V dropped 4 bases and J dropped 6; count of bases not matched to a gene: 6. Per germline, CDR1 LGHNA and CDR2 YSLEER. A constant-region primer served to make TCR beta cDNA from roughly 540 ng total RNA. Sequencing libraries for TCR beta derived from three nested multiplex PCR rounds that used slightly modified ARM-PCR. Rounds one and two of PCR, each of 10 to 11 cycles, were primed with TRBV1-TRBV30 forward primers and a C-beta reverse primer. One entry per CDR3 protein results from TCRdb running MiXCR on the multiplex PCR reads. The data contain just over 300,000 distinct CDR3 sequences, about 50% of them singletons.

The specimen was peripheral blood. The chain has TRBV4-3 and TRBJ2-7, with 10 nucleotides matching TRBD2. This clonotype originated in a woman aged 25 to 39 with primary liver carcinoma and hepatitis B virus infection. CDR3 protein: CASSRLAGEGEQYF. The CDR3 DNA is TGCGCCAGCAGCCGCCTAGCGGGAGAAGGCGAGCAGTACTTC.